Listed here is a single T cell receptor (beta chain). Its antigen is still unknown. The sample belongs to a study of shared clonotypes between healthy human individuals. The table came from immunoSEQ multiplex PCR; TCRdb's copy has only in-frame clones and leaves some out. The sample lists about 490,000 clones; roughly 80% were seen once. Whole-study results and caveats: Enrolling few donors narrowed the genetic and exposure-history diversity that was represented.

V dropped 0 bases and J dropped 8 bases, with 10 bases sitting between them. CDR3 length equals 13 residues. The germline CDR1 and CDR2 sequences are SGHDN and FVKESK. The source material was PBMCs. This sequence joins TRBV14 and TRBJ1-2; D uncertain. This TCR came from a woman in her forties in good health. Some clones in this sample may be carry-over from other donors' samples. In nucleotides, the CDR3 is TGTGCCAGCAGCCAAGATAGGAGGCGGGGCTACACCTTC. Residues: CASSQDRRRGYTF.